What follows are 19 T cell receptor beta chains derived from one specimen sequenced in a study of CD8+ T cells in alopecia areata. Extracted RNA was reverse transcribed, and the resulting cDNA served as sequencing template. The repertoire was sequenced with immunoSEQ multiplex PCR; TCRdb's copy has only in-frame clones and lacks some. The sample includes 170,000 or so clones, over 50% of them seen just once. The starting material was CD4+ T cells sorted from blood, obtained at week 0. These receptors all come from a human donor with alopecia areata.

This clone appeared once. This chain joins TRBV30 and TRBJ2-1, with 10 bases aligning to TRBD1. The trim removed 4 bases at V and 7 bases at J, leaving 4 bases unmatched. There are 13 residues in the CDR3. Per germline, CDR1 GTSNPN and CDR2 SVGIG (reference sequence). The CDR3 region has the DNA TGTGCCTGGAATCGGGACAGGGGAAATGAGCAGTTCTTC. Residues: CAWNRDRGNEQFF.

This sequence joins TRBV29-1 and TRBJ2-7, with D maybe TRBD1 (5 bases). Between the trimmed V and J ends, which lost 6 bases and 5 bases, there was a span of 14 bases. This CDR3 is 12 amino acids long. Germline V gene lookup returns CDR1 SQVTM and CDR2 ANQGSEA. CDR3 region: CSVNGQDDEQYF. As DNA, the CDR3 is TGCAGCGTGAACGGACAAGACGACGAGCAGTACTTC.

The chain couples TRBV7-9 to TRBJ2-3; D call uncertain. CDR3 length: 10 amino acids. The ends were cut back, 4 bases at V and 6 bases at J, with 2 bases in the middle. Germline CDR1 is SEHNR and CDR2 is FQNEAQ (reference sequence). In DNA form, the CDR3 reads TGTGCCAGCAGCTGGGATACGCAGTATTTT. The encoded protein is CASSWDTQYF.

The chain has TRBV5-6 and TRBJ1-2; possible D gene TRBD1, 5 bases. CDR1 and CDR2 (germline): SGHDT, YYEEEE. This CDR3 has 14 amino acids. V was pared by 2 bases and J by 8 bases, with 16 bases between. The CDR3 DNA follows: TGTGCCAGCAGCTTCACTACAGGCACACGGGGCTACACCTTC. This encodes CASSFTTGTRGYTF.

CDR3 nucleotide sequence: TGTGCCAGCAGCTTAGTCCTGACAGATTGGAACTATGGCTACACCTTC. This sequence encodes CASSLVLTDWNYGYTF. The chain employs TRBV7-9 and TRBJ1-2; perhaps TRBD1 as D (5 bases). V lost 1 base, J lost 2 bases, and 14 bases lay in between. The germline gives CDR1 SEHNR, CDR2 FQNEAQ (reference sequence). This CDR3 is built from 16 residues.

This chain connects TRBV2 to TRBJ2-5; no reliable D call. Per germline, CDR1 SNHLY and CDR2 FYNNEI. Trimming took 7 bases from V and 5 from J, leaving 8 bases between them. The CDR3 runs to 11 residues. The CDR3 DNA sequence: TGTGCCAGCACCGATTGGGAGACCCAGTACTTC. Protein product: CASTDWETQYF.

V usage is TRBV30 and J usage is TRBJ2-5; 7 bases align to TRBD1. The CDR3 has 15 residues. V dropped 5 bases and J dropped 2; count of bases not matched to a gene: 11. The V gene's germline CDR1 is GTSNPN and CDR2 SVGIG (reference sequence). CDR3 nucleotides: TGTGCCTGGCAACCGGGACAGCTAAAACAAGAGACCCAGTACTTC. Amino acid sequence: CAWQPGQLKQETQYF.

The CDR3 DNA sequence: TGCGCCAGCAGGCCGTTAACGACTGCGCCGAATTCACCCCTCCACTTT. It is translated as CASRPLTTAPNSPLHF. J is TRBJ1-6 and V is TRBV4-1; D gene ambiguous. The V and J ends lost 6 bases and 7 bases respectively, with 19 bases between them. The CDR3 contains 16 residues. Germline CDR1 reads MGHRA; CDR2 reads YSYEKL.

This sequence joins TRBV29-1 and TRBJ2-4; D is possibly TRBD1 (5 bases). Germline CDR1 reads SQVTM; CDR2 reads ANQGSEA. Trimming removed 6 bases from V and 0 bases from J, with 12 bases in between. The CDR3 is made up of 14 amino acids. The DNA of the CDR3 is TGCAGCGTGCGGACACACCTAGCCAAAAACATTCAGTACTTC. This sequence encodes CSVRTHLAKNIQYF.

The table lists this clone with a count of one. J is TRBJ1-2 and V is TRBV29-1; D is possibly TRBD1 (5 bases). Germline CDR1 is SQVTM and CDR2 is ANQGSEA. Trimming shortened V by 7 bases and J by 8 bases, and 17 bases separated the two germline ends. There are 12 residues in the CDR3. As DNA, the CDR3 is TGCAGCGATTGGGGGGTCACGGAGGGCTACACCTTC. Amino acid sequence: CSDWGVTEGYTF. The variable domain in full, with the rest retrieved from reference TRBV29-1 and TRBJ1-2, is SAVISQKPSRDICQRGTSLTIQCQVDSQVTMMFWYRQQPGQSLTLIATANQGSEATYESGFVIDKFPISRPNLTFSTLTVSNMSPEDSSIYLCSDWGVTEGYTFGSGTRLTVV.

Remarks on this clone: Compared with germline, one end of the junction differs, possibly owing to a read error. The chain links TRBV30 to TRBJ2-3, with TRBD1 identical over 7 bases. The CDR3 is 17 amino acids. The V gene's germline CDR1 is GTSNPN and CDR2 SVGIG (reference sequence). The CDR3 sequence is CAWIRGGALGSTDTRYF. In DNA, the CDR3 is TGTGCCTGGATAAGAGGGGGCGCTTTGGGGAGCACAGATACGCGGTATTTT.

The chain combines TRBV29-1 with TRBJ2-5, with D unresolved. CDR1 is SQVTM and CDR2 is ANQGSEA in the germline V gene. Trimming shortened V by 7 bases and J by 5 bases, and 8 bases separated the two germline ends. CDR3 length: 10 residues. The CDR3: CSASEETQYF. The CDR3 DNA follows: TGCAGCGCATCAGAGGAGACCCAGTACTTC.

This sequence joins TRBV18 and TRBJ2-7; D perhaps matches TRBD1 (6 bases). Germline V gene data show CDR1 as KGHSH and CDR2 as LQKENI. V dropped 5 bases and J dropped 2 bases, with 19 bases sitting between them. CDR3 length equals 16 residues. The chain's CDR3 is CASSAQGLDFAYEQYF. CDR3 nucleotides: TGTGCCAGCTCAGCACAGGGTCTTGACTTCGCCTACGAGCAGTACTTC.

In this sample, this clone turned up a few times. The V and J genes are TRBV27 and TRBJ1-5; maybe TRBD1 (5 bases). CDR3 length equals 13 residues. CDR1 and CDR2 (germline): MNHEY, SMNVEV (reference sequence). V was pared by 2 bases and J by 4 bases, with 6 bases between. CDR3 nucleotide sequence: TGTGCCAGCAGTTTAGGACAAAATCAGCCCCAGCATTTT. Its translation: CASSLGQNQPQHF.

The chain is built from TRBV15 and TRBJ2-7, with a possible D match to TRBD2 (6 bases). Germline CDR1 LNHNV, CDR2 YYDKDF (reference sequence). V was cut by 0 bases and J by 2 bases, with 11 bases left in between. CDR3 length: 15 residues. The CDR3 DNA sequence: TGTGCCACCAGCAGAGAGGCGGGGCAGGCCTACGAGCAGTACTTC. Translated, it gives CATSREAGQAYEQYF.

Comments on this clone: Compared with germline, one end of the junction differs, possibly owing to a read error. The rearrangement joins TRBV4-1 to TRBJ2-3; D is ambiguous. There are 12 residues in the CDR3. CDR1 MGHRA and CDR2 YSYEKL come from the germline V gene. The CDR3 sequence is CASSQVGGTQYF. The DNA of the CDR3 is TGTGCCAGCAGCCAAGTGGGCGGTACGCAGTATTTT.

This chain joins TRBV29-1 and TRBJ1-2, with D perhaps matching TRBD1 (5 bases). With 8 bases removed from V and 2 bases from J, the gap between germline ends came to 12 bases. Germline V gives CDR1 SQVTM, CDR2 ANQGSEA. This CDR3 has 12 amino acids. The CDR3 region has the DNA TGCAGCATAAGCCCAGGGAACTATGGCTACACCTTC. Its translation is CSISPGNYGYTF.

CDR3 DNA sequence: TGCAGCGTACGAGCGGGGGGGAAAAATACGCAGTATTTT. It is translated as CSVRAGGKNTQYF. V usage is TRBV29-1 and J usage is TRBJ2-3; TRBD2 matches at 10 bases. The J segment lost 7 bases and the V segment lost 6 bases, leaving 7 bases of the junction unmatched. CDR1 is SQVTM, CDR2 ANQGSEA, per germline. This CDR3 contains 13 residues.

The CDR3 DNA reads as TGTGCCAGCAGCCAAGATCCGGGAGAGACCCAGTACTTC. It specifies CASSQDPGETQYF. The chain uses TRBV4-2 and TRBJ2-5; D is uncertain. V gave up 0 bases and J gave up 4 bases, with 6 bases separating them. Germline values: CDR1 LGHNA, CDR2 YNFKEQ. CDR3 length equals 13 residues.